This T cell receptor beta chain comes out of a study of molecular identifiers for immune sequencing clone quantification. Bulk TCR library preparation followed previously described methods with listed TCR primers. Using its own MiXCR run on the PCR reads, TCRdb lists one record per CDR3 protein. The sample holds 40,000 to 45,000 distinct CDR3 sequences, 15% to 20% seen once. Germline V CDR1 and CDR2: SGHDT, YYEEEE. V lost 0 bases, J lost 4 bases, and 8 bases lay in between. The CDR3 totals 14 residues. This clonotype originated in a human donor in good health. Some libraries in this study had Jurkat cell RNA spiked in. The sequenced material came from naive CD8+ T cells from blood, with Jurkat cell RNA spiked in. Subset denoted: FACS-sorted CD8+CD4-CCR7+CD45RA+ naive T cells. The V call is TRBV5-6, the J call TRBJ1-5; no reliable D call. The CDR3 spells CASSLGVLNQPQHF. For the CDR3, the DNA is TGTGCCAGCAGCTTGGGGGTGTTAAATCAGCCCCAGCATTTT.